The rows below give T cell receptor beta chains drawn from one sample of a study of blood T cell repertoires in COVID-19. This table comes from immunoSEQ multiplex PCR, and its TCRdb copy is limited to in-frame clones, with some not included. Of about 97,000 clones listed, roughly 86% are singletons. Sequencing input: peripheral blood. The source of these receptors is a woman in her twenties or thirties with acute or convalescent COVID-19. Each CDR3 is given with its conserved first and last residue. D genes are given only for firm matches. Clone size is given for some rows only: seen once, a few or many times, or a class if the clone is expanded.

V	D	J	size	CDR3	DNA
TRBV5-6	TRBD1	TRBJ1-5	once	CASSFGGGGNQPQHF	TGTGCCAGCAGCTTTGGAGGGGGCGGGAATCAGCCCCAGCATTTT
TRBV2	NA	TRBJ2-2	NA	CASSPRVDGELFF	TGTGCCAGCAGTCCCAGGGTAGACGGGGAGCTGTTTTTT
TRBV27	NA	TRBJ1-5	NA	CASSSQGYGNQPQHF	TGTGCCAGCAGTTCACAGGGCTATGGCAATCAGCCCCAGCATTTT
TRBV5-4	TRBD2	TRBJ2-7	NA	CASSSGGASPYEQYF	TGTGCCAGCAGCTCCGGGGGGGCCTCCCCCTACGAGCAGTACTTC
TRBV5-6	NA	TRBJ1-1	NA	CASSYLSGTEAFF	TGTGCCAGCAGCTATCTCAGTGGTACTGAAGCTTTCTTT
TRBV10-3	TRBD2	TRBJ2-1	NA	CATLGTSGGTPYNEQFF	TGTGCCACCCTAGGGACTAGCGGGGGGACCCCCTACAATGAGCAGTTCTTC
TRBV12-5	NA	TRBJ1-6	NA	CASGEHNSPLHF	TGTGCTAGTGGTGAGCATAATTCACCCCTCCACTTT
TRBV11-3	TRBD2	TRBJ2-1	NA	CASSRLTSGGVYEQFF	TGTGCCAGCAGCCGCTTGACTAGCGGGGGGGTCTATGAGCAGTTCTTC
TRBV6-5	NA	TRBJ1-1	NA	CASSYRRTMNTEAFF	TGTGCCAGCAGTTACCGGAGGACGATGAACACTGAAGCTTTCTTT
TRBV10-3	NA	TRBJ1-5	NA	CAISESARRVQNQPQHF	TGTGCCATCAGTGAGTCAGCCAGACGGGTTCAAAATCAGCCCCAGCATTTT
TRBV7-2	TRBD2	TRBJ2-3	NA	CASSTGLAGTTDTQYF	TGTGCCAGCAGCACCGGACTAGCGGGGACCACAGATACGCAGTATTTT
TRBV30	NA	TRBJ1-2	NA	CAWSVASPYGYTF	TGTGCCTGGAGTGTAGCCTCTCCCTATGGCTACACCTTC
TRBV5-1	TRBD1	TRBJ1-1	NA	CASSPWPRTGGTEAFF	TGCGCCAGCAGCCCTTGGCCCAGGACAGGCGGCACTGAAGCTTTCTTT
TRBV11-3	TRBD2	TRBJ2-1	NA	CASSFRGTSINEQFF	TGTGCCAGCAGCTTTCGTGGGACTAGTATAAATGAGCAGTTCTTC
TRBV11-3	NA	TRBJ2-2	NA	CASSPPLAGELFF	TGTGCCAGCAGCCCCCCACTAGCCGGGGAGCTGTTTTTT
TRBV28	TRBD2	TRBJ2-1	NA	CASRSGTSGSTYNEQFF	TGTGCCAGCAGGTCCGGGACTAGCGGGTCAACCTACAATGAGCAGTTCTTC
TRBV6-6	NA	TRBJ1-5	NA	CASSYSGQYSNQPQHF	TGTGCCAGCAGTTACTCTGGACAGTATAGCAATCAGCCCCAGCATTTT
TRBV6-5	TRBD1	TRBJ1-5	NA	CASRRQGASNQPQHF	TGTGCCAGCAGGAGACAGGGGGCCAGCAATCAGCCCCAGCATTTT
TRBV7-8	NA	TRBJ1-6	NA	CASSPVRGSPLHF	TGTGCCAGCAGCCCCGTAAGGGGATCACCCCTCCACTTT
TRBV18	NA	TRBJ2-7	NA	CASSLSNSLDEQYF	TGTGCCAGCTCACTATCGAACAGTCTCGACGAGCAGTACTTC
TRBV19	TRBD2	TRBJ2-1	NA	CASSQTSGGVSYNEQFF	TGTGCCAGTAGTCAGACTAGCGGGGGCGTTTCCTACAATGAGCAGTTCTTC
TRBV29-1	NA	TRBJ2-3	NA	CSVKGEFGTDTQYF	TGCAGCGTAAAAGGGGAATTTGGAACAGATACGCAGTATTTT
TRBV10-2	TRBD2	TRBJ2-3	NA	CASSESGLAGAWDTQYF	TGCGCCAGCAGTGAGTCTGGACTAGCGGGGGCGTGGGATACGCAGTATTTT
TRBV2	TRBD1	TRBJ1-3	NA	CASSESDRQSSGNTIYF	TGTGCCAGCAGTGAATCGGACAGGCAGAGCTCTGGAAACACCATATATTTT
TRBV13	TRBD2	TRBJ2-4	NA	CASSAAGGRLYF	TGTGCCAGCAGCGCGGCGGGGGGCCGCCTTTACTTC
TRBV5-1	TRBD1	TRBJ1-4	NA	CASSLYGTGDEKLFF	TGCGCCAGCAGCCTTTACGGGACAGGGGATGAAAAACTGTTTTTT
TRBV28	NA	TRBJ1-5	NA	CASTLDSSRDQPQHF	TGTGCCAGCACTCTTGACTCCTCACGAGATCAGCCCCAGCATTTT
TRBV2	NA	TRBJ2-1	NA	CASRGPSYNEQFF	TGTGCCAGCAGGGGGCCCTCCTACAATGAGCAGTTCTTC
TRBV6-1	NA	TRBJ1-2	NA	CASSEQGWRGYTF	TGTGCCAGCAGTGAGCAGGGGTGGCGTGGCTACACCTTC
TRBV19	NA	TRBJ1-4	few	CASSRRVYFGTNEKLFF	TGTGCCAGTAGCCGCAGGGTTTATTTTGGAACTAATGAAAAACTGTTTTTT
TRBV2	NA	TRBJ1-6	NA	CASSEGRVNSPLHF	TGTGCCAGCAGTGAAGGCAGGGTCAATTCACCCCTCCACTTT
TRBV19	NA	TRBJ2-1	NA	CASSIVQGEQFF	TGTGCCAGTAGTATAGTGCAGGGGGAGCAGTTCTTC
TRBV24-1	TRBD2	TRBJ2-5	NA	CATSGQGSSTSGVQETQYF	TGTGCCACCAGTGGTCAGGGGAGTTCGACTAGCGGGGTTCAAGAGACCCAGTACTTC
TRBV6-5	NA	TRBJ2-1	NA	CASSYGLAEYNEQFF	TGTGCCAGCAGTTACGGCCTAGCCGAGTACAATGAGCAGTTCTTC
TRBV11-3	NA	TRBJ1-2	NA	CASSLGGRLEYGYTF	TGTGCCAGCAGCTTGGGGGGGCGCTTAGAATATGGCTACACCTTC
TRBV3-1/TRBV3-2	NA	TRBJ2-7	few	CASSRPSSGAVPYEQYF	TGTGCCAGCAGCCGTCCCTCCTCGGGAGCCGTACCGTACGAGCAGTACTTC
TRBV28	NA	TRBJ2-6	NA	CATDSQGAGANVLTF	TGTGCCACCGACTCACAGGGAGCTGGGGCCAACGTCCTGACTTTC
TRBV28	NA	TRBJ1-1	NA	CASVAQLNTEAFF	TGTGCCAGCGTAGCCCAACTAAACACTGAAGCTTTCTTT
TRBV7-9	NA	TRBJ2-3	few	CASIRQQGGADTQYF	TGTGCCAGCATTCGGCAACAGGGTGGGGCAGATACGCAGTATTTT
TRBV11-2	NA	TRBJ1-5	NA	CASSRSGASNQPQHF	TGTGCCAGCAGCCGTTCTGGGGCTAGCAATCAGCCCCAGCATTTT
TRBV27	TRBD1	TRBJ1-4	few	CASGLEGAVFEKLFF	TGTGCCAGCGGCCTCGAGGGGGCCGTTTTTGAAAAACTGTTTTTT
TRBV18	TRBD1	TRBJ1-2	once	CASSPYVPAGGSYGYTF	TGTGCCAGCTCACCTTACGTGCCTGCAGGGGGGTCCTATGGCTACACCTTC
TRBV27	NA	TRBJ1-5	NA	CASSSSGTPLNQPQHF	TGTGCCAGCAGTTCATCCGGGACTCCCTTGAATCAGCCCCAGCATTTT
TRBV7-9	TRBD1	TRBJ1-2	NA	CASSKDRVYYGYTF	TGTGCCAGCAGCAAGGACAGGGTCTACTATGGCTACACCTTC
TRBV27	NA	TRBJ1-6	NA	CASSLTPWAGDRSPLHF	TGTGCCAGCAGTTTAACCCCCTGGGCAGGGGATAGATCACCCCTCCACTTT
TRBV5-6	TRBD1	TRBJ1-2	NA	CASSLGWTGSTF	TGTGCCAGCAGCTTGGGGTGGACAGGCAGCACCTTC
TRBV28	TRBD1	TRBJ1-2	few	CASSFPGTELGGYTF	TGTGCCAGCAGTTTCCCGGGGACAGAGTTGGGTGGCTACACCTTC
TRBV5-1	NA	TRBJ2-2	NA	CASSLVQGFAGELFF	TGCGCCAGCAGCTTGGTACAGGGCTTTGCCGGGGAGCTGTTTTTT
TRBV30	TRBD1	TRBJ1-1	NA	CALTGGPYLNTEAFF	TGTGCCCTTACAGGGGGCCCATATTTGAACACTGAAGCTTTCTTT
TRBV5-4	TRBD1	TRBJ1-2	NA	CASSSAGGHGYTF	TGTGCCAGCAGTTCGGCAGGGGGCCATGGCTACACCTTC